The rows below give T cell receptor beta chains drawn from one sample of a study of blood T cell repertoires in COVID-19. Using immunoSEQ multiplex PCR, the repertoire was profiled, and TCRdb retains in-frame clones only, with some absent. The sample holds about 120,000 clones, 80% to 90% seen once. The sequenced sample was peripheral blood. Source of these receptors: a woman aged 45-59 years with acute or convalescent COVID-19. Both conserved end residues are part of each CDR3. A D gene is named only where the DNA matches it firmly.

D gene: -; J gene: TRBJ1-1; V gene: TRBV3-1/TRBV3-2; CDR3 length: 16; CDR3 protein: CASSPKQGKENTEAFF
D gene: -; J gene: TRBJ2-5; V gene: TRBV7-2; CDR3 length: 15; CDR3 protein: CASSFGMTAGETQYF
D gene: TRBD2; J gene: TRBJ2-2; V gene: TRBV10-2; CDR3 length: 15; CDR3 protein: CASNVLAGGPGELFF
D gene: -; J gene: TRBJ2-3; V gene: TRBV3-1/TRBV3-2; CDR3 length: 17; CDR3 protein: CASSQRIRSPQPDTQYF
D gene: -; J gene: TRBJ2-3; V gene: TRBV7-9; CDR3 length: 14; CDR3 protein: CASSLRLAPDTQYF
D gene: TRBD2; J gene: TRBJ2-2; V gene: TRBV29-1; CDR3 length: 15; CDR3 protein: CSVPGTSGLTGELFF
D gene: TRBD2; J gene: TRBJ2-1; V gene: TRBV5-1; CDR3 length: 18; CDR3 protein: CASSLAAGTSGIYNEQFF
D gene: TRBD1; J gene: TRBJ2-7; V gene: TRBV13; CDR3 length: 15; CDR3 protein: CASSPGTGSSYEQYF
D gene: TRBD1; J gene: TRBJ1-4; V gene: TRBV5-5; CDR3 length: 16; CDR3 protein: CASSPGTVATNEKLFF
D gene: -; J gene: TRBJ2-2; V gene: TRBV7-8; CDR3 length: 16; CDR3 protein: CASSPGGAGRTGELFF
D gene: -; J gene: TRBJ1-2; V gene: TRBV24-1; CDR3 length: 14; CDR3 protein: CATSDPQGGDGYTF
D gene: TRBD1; J gene: TRBJ2-1; V gene: TRBV7-2; CDR3 length: 14; CDR3 protein: CASSTGQGSTEQFF
D gene: TRBD1; J gene: TRBJ1-5; V gene: TRBV30; CDR3 length: 15; CDR3 protein: CAWSVRDRGGQPQHF
D gene: -; J gene: TRBJ2-5; V gene: TRBV9; CDR3 length: 12; CDR3 protein: CASSVGSGTQYF
D gene: -; J gene: TRBJ2-7; V gene: TRBV19; CDR3 length: 14; CDR3 protein: CASSRYRTDYEQYF
D gene: -; J gene: TRBJ1-2; V gene: TRBV11-2; CDR3 length: 15; CDR3 protein: CASSEPGWGGYGYTF
D gene: -; J gene: TRBJ1-1; V gene: TRBV12-5; CDR3 length: 13; CDR3 protein: CASGPTMNTEAFF
D gene: -; J gene: TRBJ1-2; V gene: TRBV7-8; CDR3 length: 12; CDR3 protein: CAGLRPEHGYTF
D gene: -; J gene: TRBJ1-2; V gene: TRBV6-5; CDR3 length: 15; CDR3 protein: CASSFDRTSQRGYTF
D gene: TRBD1; J gene: TRBJ1-1; V gene: TRBV2; CDR3 length: 14; CDR3 protein: CASSRDRGFSEAFF
D gene: TRBD1; J gene: TRBJ1-1; V gene: TRBV18; CDR3 length: 13; CDR3 protein: CASSPGTANEAFF
D gene: -; J gene: TRBJ2-7; V gene: TRBV30; CDR3 length: 11; CDR3 protein: CAWSRGGDLYF
D gene: TRBD2; J gene: TRBJ2-3; V gene: TRBV7-9; CDR3 length: 14; CDR3 protein: CASSSPGGRDTQYF
D gene: -; J gene: TRBJ2-5; V gene: TRBV2; CDR3 length: 13; CDR3 protein: CASKGGVKETQYF
D gene: TRBD1; J gene: TRBJ1-6; V gene: TRBV18; CDR3 length: 16; CDR3 protein: CASSGQGSSYNSPLHF
D gene: -; J gene: TRBJ2-1; V gene: TRBV18; CDR3 length: 15; CDR3 protein: CASVMDSTFYNEQFF
D gene: TRBD1; J gene: TRBJ1-4; V gene: TRBV19; CDR3 length: 15; CDR3 protein: CASSTGQDTNEKLFF
D gene: -; J gene: TRBJ2-7; V gene: TRBV29-1; CDR3 length: 12; CDR3 protein: CSVRREAYEQYF
D gene: TRBD1; J gene: TRBJ2-5; V gene: TRBV10-3; CDR3 length: 15; CDR3 protein: CAISDHQTGGETQYF
D gene: -; J gene: TRBJ2-1; V gene: TRBV19; CDR3 length: 16; CDR3 protein: CASNLGGGLPYNEQFF
D gene: -; J gene: TRBJ2-5; V gene: TRBV6-5; CDR3 length: 15; CDR3 protein: CASRLQLDIQETQYF
D gene: -; J gene: TRBJ2-1; V gene: TRBV5-8; CDR3 length: 19; CDR3 protein: CASSLLAGTDAGLYNEQFF
D gene: -; J gene: TRBJ1-5; V gene: TRBV6-2/TRBV6-3; CDR3 length: 16; CDR3 protein: CASSYTGKARGQPQHF
D gene: -; J gene: TRBJ1-5; V gene: TRBV21-1; CDR3 length: 16; CDR3 protein: CASSKGSGPFNQPQHF
D gene: -; J gene: TRBJ1-5; V gene: TRBV27; CDR3 length: 14; CDR3 protein: CASSSGFGTQPQHF
D gene: -; J gene: TRBJ2-7; V gene: TRBV25-1; CDR3 length: 11; CDR3 protein: CASKLRDEQYF
D gene: -; J gene: TRBJ1-1; V gene: TRBV5-1; CDR3 length: 14; CDR3 protein: CASSSRGELTEAFF
D gene: -; J gene: TRBJ2-3; V gene: TRBV9; CDR3 length: 14; CDR3 protein: CASSTSRPQDTQYF
D gene: -; J gene: TRBJ1-5; V gene: TRBV19; CDR3 length: 13; CDR3 protein: CASNGLSNQPQHF
D gene: TRBD1; J gene: TRBJ1-2; V gene: TRBV30; CDR3 length: 17; CDR3 protein: CAWISNFGTGEWDGYTF
D gene: -; J gene: TRBJ1-4; V gene: TRBV18; CDR3 length: 16; CDR3 protein: CASSPPNAGANEKLFF
D gene: TRBD2; J gene: TRBJ2-1; V gene: TRBV3-1/TRBV3-2; CDR3 length: 14; CDR3 protein: CASTPFEAGNEQFF
D gene: -; J gene: TRBJ1-2; V gene: TRBV28; CDR3 length: 13; CDR3 protein: CASSLGQPYGYTF
D gene: -; J gene: TRBJ2-3; V gene: TRBV5-4; CDR3 length: 17; CDR3 protein: CASSRPPMAGRADTQYF
D gene: TRBD1; J gene: TRBJ1-5; V gene: TRBV6-2/TRBV6-3; CDR3 length: 15; CDR3 protein: CASSIGQVSNQPQHF
D gene: TRBD1; J gene: TRBJ1-5; V gene: TRBV7-2; CDR3 length: 14; CDR3 protein: CASSLMAGGQPQHF
D gene: -; J gene: TRBJ1-2; V gene: TRBV7-3; CDR3 length: 14; CDR3 protein: CASSSPVPARGYTF
D gene: -; J gene: TRBJ1-5; V gene: TRBV6-6; CDR3 length: 14; CDR3 protein: CASGYGVGNQPQHF
D gene: TRBD2; J gene: TRBJ2-5; V gene: TRBV18; CDR3 length: 16; CDR3 protein: CASSPFLLAGEETQYF
D gene: TRBD1; J gene: TRBJ1-5; V gene: TRBV9; CDR3 length: 18; CDR3 protein: CASSTGTGDPEGNQPQHF
D gene: -; J gene: TRBJ2-6; V gene: TRBV7-2; CDR3 length: 14; CDR3 protein: CASNLEAGANVLTF
D gene: TRBD1; J gene: TRBJ1-4; V gene: TRBV30; CDR3 length: 15; CDR3 protein: CAWSGGDRQGEKLFF
D gene: TRBD2; J gene: TRBJ2-3; V gene: TRBV6-5; CDR3 length: 15; CDR3 protein: CASSPPGLALDTQYF
D gene: TRBD1; J gene: TRBJ2-7; V gene: TRBV19; CDR3 length: 16; CDR3 protein: CASSPRDRGFSYEQYF
D gene: TRBD1; J gene: TRBJ1-1; V gene: TRBV7-2; CDR3 length: 15; CDR3 protein: CASSLAVGTGTEAFF
D gene: -; J gene: TRBJ1-1; V gene: TRBV10-3; CDR3 length: 13; CDR3 protein: CAISRDTNTEAFF
D gene: -; J gene: TRBJ1-4; V gene: TRBV9; CDR3 length: 14; CDR3 protein: CASSPGGDVEKLFF
D gene: TRBD2; J gene: TRBJ2-5; V gene: TRBV9; CDR3 length: 15; CDR3 protein: CASSVGGGAAETQYF
D gene: TRBD1; J gene: TRBJ2-3; V gene: TRBV4-1; CDR3 length: 14; CDR3 protein: CASSLGQGIDTQYF
D gene: TRBD1; J gene: TRBJ2-7; V gene: TRBV6-5; CDR3 length: 13; CDR3 protein: CASTRQGNSEQYF